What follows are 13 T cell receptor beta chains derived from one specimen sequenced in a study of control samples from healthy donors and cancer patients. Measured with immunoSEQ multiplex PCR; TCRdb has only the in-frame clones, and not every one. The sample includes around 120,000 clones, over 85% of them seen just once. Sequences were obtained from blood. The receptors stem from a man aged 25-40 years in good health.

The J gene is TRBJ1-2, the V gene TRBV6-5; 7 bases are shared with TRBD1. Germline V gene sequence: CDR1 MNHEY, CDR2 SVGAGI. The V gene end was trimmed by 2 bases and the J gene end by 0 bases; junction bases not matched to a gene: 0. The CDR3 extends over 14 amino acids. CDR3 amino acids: CASSYGQANYGYTF. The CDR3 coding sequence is TGTGCCAGCAGTTACGGACAGGCTAACTATGGCTACACCTTC.

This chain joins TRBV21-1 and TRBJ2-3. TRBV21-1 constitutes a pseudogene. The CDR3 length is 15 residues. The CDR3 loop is CASPATPFGADTQYF. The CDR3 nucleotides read TGTGCCAGCCCCGCGACCCCGTTTGGCGCAGATACGCAGTATTTT.

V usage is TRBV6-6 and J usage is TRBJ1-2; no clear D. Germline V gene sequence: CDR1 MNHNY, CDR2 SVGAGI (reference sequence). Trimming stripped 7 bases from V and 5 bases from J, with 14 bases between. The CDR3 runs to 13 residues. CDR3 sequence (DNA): TGTGCCAGCACCCTGGATGAAGCTTATGGCTACACCTTC. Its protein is CASTLDEAYGYTF.

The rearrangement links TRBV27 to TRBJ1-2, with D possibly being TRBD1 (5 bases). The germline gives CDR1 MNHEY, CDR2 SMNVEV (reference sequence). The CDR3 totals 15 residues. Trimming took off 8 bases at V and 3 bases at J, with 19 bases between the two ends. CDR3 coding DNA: TGTGCCAGCCTGGGGGGGACCGGGCATGACTATGGCTACACCTTC. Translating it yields CASLGGTGHDYGYTF.

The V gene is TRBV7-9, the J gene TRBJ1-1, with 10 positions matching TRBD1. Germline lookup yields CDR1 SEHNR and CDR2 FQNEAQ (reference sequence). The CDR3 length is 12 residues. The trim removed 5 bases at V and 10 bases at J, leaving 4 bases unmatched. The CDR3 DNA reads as TGTGCCAGCAGCCTAGGACAGGGGGGAGCTTTCTTT. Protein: CASSLGQGGAFF.

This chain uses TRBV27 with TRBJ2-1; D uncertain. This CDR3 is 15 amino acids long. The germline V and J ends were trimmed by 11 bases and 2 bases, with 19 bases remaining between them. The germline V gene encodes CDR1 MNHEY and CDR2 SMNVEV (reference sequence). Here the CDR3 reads CADRRSGAPYNEQFF. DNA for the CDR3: TGTGCCGACCGAAGGTCAGGAGCTCCCTACAATGAGCAGTTCTTC.

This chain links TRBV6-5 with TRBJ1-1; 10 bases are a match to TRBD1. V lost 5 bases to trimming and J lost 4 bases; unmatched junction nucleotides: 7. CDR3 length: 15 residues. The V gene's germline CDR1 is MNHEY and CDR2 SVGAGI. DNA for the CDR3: TGTGCCAGCAGTCCAAAGACAGGGGGCATCACTGAAGCTTTCTTT. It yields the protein CASSPKTGGITEAFF.

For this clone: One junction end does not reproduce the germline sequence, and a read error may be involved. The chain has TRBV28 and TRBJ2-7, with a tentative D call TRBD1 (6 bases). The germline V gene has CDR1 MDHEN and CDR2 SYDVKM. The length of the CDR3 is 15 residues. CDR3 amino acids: CASSPETGSSYEQCF. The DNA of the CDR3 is TGTGCCAGCAGCCCGGAGACAGGTAGCTCCTACGAGCAGTGCTTC.

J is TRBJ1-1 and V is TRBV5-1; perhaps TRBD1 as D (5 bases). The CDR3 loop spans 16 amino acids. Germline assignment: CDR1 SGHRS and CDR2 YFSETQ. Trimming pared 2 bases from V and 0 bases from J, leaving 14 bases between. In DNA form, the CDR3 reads TGCGCCAGCAGCTTTATCGGGGGTCAAATGAACACTGAAGCTTTCTTT. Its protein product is CASSFIGGQMNTEAFF.

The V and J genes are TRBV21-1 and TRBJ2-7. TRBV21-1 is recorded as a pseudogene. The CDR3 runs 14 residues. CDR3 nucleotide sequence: TGTGCCCCTCCCCCCCGGGACGGTGCCTACGAGCAGTACGTC. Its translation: CAPPPRDGAYEQYV.

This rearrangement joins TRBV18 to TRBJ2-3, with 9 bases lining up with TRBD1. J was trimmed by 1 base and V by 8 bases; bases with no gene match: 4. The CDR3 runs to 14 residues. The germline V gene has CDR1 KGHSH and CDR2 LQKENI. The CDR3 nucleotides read TGTGCCAGCACCCGGGACAGGGGCACAGATACGCAGTATTTT. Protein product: CASTRDRGTDTQYF.

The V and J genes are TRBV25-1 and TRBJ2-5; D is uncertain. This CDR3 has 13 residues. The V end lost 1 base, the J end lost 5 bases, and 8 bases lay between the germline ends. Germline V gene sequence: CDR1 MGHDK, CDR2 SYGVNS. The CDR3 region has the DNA TGTGCCAGCAGTGAATCCGAGAAGGAGACCCAGTACTTC. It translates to CASSESEKETQYF.

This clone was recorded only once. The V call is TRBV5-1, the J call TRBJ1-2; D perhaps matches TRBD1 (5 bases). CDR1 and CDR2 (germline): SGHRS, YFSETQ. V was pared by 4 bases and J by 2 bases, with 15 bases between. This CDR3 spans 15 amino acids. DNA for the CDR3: TGCGCCAGCAGCGAGGGACCCGGGGCGAACTATGGCTACACCTTC. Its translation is CASSEGPGANYGYTF.